This entry describes one TCR beta chain. The clone's antigen remains unknown. Base qualities were left out, and no much larger clone turns up one base away. This specimen comes from a study of T cells in Graves' hyperthyroidism and ophthalmopathy (dated by TCRdb to the late 2010s). For the study in its entirety: Peripheral blood was sampled at the time of initial diagnosis, prior to any treatment. TCR V-J signatures able to tell the groups apart were searched for in a discovery cohort of about a hundred patients, of whom more than 40 had Graves' ophthalmopathy and roughly 58 had stable Graves' hyperthyroidism. Once sampling was done, hyperthyroidism patients were given methimazole at a starting dose of 30 mg daily, whereas ophthalmopathy patients were given high-dose intravenous methylprednisolone. For training and testing, the 100 or so patients in the discovery cohort were randomly divided in a 7:3 ratio. The study also compared thyroid tissue and blood T-cell repertoires from over 5 Graves' hyperthyroidism patients. Prospective prediction of ophthalmopathy was tested in an independent validation cohort consisting of 18 hyperthyroidism patients and some 17 patients who later progressed to ophthalmopathy. The paper describes TCR Vbeta CDR3 sequencing of 135 peripheral blood samples, made up of approximately 40 ophthalmopathy patients, roughly 80 hyperthyroidism patients and roughly 17 progressor patients. Findings and caveats that apply to the study as a whole: In cross-validation, a model built on a 13 V-J signature told ophthalmopathy apart from stable hyperthyroidism with under 90% sensitivity and 81% to 82% specificity, and in testing the same model reached 80%/75%. Most expanded thyroid clonotypes (frequency above 0.001) were also found in blood, which suggests that blood repertoires may mirror thyroid immune responses. In validation, progression to ophthalmopathy was predicted by the model with 70.59% sensitivity and approximately 78% specificity, a median of about 6 months before onset. Sample size was not statistically predetermined, and blinding of investigators to group allocation was not performed.

TCR beta CDR3 regions were amplified from RNA transcripts. The TCR CDR3 was subjected to a first round of RT-PCR using the HTBI primer set and the Qiagen OneStep RT-PCR kit. A second multiplex PCR round built the libraries, followed by size selection and purification. The libraries were sequenced on an Illumina HiSeq2000 using paired-end 100 bp reads. The paper's data handling went like this. SOAPnuke was used to process the raw data, with reads discarded if the reads contained adapters or uncalled bases, had a mean Phred below 15, or lacked an exact constant-primer or identifier match. COPE v1.2.5 was used to merge high-quality paired reads, and clonotypes were defined as unique nucleotide sequences. MiTCR v1.1 was used to align the clonotypes against IMGT TRBV, TRBD and TRBJ reference segments. The analysis included only V-J combinations with a frequency above 0.0001, which together covered over 98% of the repertoires. The TCS score was defined as the ratio of F50 (clonal expansion) to E x V (chaos), calculated using BLOSUM62-based TCRdist between CDR3 peptides within each V-J. Welch's t-statistics and random forest reduced roughly 500 V-J features to around 14, which were used in a naive Bayes classifier (R e1071). The Morisita-Horn index was used to measure how similar the thyroid and blood repertoires were. The raw public data were reprocessed by TCRdb itself: fastp quality trimming at Q25, MiXCR clonotype calling, in-frame beta chains only. Rows matching on CDR3 protein sequence are summarized as one entry with the most common DNA and genes. What appears here as the V and J calls and clone size reflects TCRdb's work, not the paper's. The sample yields about 610,000 distinct CDR3 sequences; approximately 14% were counted once. The top ten constitute approximately 4.2% of the sample.

Ophthalmopathy patients had moderately to severely active disease, with a Clinical Activity Score of 3 or more, a NOSPECS grade of 4 or more, and a disease duration of less than 3 months. Exclusion was applied to patients with uncontrolled infections, other autoimmune diseases, pregnancy or lactation. Diagnoses were based on clinical symptoms, serum thyroxine and TRAb, thyroid ultrasound and orbital computed tomography. PBMCs were isolated from roughly 10 ml of fresh peripheral blood by Ficoll-Paque density gradient centrifugation. Total RNA was extracted with Trizol reagent, and quality was checked on an Agilent 2100 Bioanalyzer. Trimming takes 2 bases from V and 2 bases from J, and the germline ends sit 13 bases apart. The CDR3, cysteine through phenylalanine, is 15 amino acids long. The DNA shown is the 45-base CDR3, in frame from base 1. Based on the germline V gene, the CDR1 and CDR2 sequences are MNHNS and SASEGT.

Rearrangement joined TRBV6-1 to TRBJ2-7, with a weak D call of TRBD2 (5 bases match). The receptor was isolated from a middle-aged woman with Graves' ophthalmopathy. The sample comprised blood. This receptor has the CDR3 CASSERAAGAYEQYF. The bases are TGTGCCAGCAGTGAAAGGGCTGCGGGTGCCTACGAGCAGTACTTC.